These T cell receptor beta chains were read from a single sample in a study of T-cell reconstitution after alpha-beta-depleted transplantation in children. TCRdb independently ran MiXCR on the PCR reads; one entry per CDR3 protein. The sample contains some 450,000 distinct CDR3 sequences, roughly 43% of which appear only once. Sequencing used PBMCs, obtained before TCRalphabeta/CD19-depleted stem cell transplant. These receptors were collected from a girl aged 2 to 10 with aplastic anemia, due to receive a stem cell transplant. The CDR3 runs from the conserved cysteine through the conserved F or W. Each record gives: J gene, V gene, CDR3 protein.

>TRBJ2-3|TRBV9
CASSVDYGDTQYF
>TRBJ2-1|TRBV19
CASSMHGTSGHLNEQFF
>TRBJ2-5|TRBV2
CASSNFDRAWKTQYF
>TRBJ1-4|TRBV5-1
CASSFPGGQLFF
>TRBJ1-1|TRBV5-1
CASTSGTGNSNTEAFF
>TRBJ1-5|TRBV4-1
CASSLNPGQGAGQPQHF
>TRBJ1-2|TRBV2
CASNLGAGGYTF
>TRBJ1-5|TRBV20-1
CSAKRARAGQPQHF
>TRBJ2-7|TRBV20-1
CSARALGTGVADEQYF
>TRBJ1-6|TRBV7-2
CASSLGDRGPSRPPLHF
>TRBJ1-1|TRBV7-6
CASSAFMNTEAFF
>TRBJ2-3|TRBV7-9
CASSLTGRRDTQYF
>TRBJ2-7|TRBV5-1
CASSLDRVPYEQYF
>TRBJ2-5|TRBV2
CASSNDSEGASADQETQYF
>TRBJ2-3|TRBV7-3
CASSPGTSGATDTQYF
>TRBJ1-4|TRBV7-2
CASSPGTPRNEKLFF
>TRBJ2-5|TRBV20-1
CSAFRNQETQYF
>TRBJ1-2|TRBV10-3
CAISEDSRYGYTF
>TRBJ1-3|TRBV12-3/TRBV12-4
CASSPRLRGNTIYF
>TRBJ2-3|TRBV7-3
CASSLTLASGGGADTQYF
>TRBJ2-1|TRBV2
CASRGGTGGDEQFF
>TRBJ2-1|TRBV7-9
CASSLEGRAGYNEQFF
>TRBJ2-1|TRBV7-3
CASSSAQGQFNEQFF
>TRBJ2-7|TRBV5-1
CASSLPTGTAYEQYF
>TRBJ2-3|TRBV12-3/TRBV12-4
CASSSQRESTDTQYF
>TRBJ2-5|TRBV6-1
CASRGGAGGETQYF
>TRBJ1-2|TRBV6-1
CASRGRTINYGYTF
>TRBJ1-5|TRBV10-3
CASGENQPQHF
>TRBJ2-3|TRBV20-1
CSARDYPNTQYF
>TRBJ2-3|TRBV27
CASSSDGRGDTQYF
>TRBJ2-5|TRBV28
CASSFEPGSETQYF
>TRBJ2-1|TRBV6-2/TRBV6-3
CASRLSNEQFF
>TRBJ2-1|TRBV20-1
CSATSEGEVHYEQFF
>TRBJ2-7|TRBV20-1
CSAIDRVWDEQYF
>TRBJ1-3|TRBV7-6
CASSPFVDGNTIYF
>TRBJ1-1|TRBV19
CASSMLNPPLGTEAFF
>TRBJ2-3|TRBV20-1
CSATRTSGGVTDTQYF
>TRBJ2-3|TRBV5-1
CASSWADPAAPDTQYF
>TRBJ2-1|TRBV6-4
CTSSDSAGGRSEQFF
>TRBJ2-1|TRBV12-3/TRBV12-4
CASRTRTSGSSHEQFF
>TRBJ1-5|TRBV29-1
CSVGARNQPQHF
>TRBJ2-5|TRBV20-1
CSARDGLAGQETQYF
>TRBJ2-7|TRBV29-1
CSVEVSYEQYF
>TRBJ2-3|TRBV20-1
CSARFTGLARHTQYF
>TRBJ2-7|TRBV30
CAGSGSSYEQYF
>TRBJ2-1|TRBV20-1
CSASPGNEQFF
>TRBJ2-5|TRBV18
CASSPKQETQYF